This T cell receptor (beta chain) was documented in a study of CD8 T cells in Susac syndrome. Study-level information: There were five or six sequenced Susac syndrome patients with active disease and under 10 in remission.

This CDR3 has 13 residues. Germline V gene data show CDR1 as SGHRS and CDR2 as YFSETQ. Trimming cost V 4 bases and J 3 bases, with 10 bases left between them. Random hexamers served to reverse transcribe roughly 0.45 to 1 ug RNA. Using its own MiXCR run on the immunoSEQ multiplex PCR reads, TCRdb lists one record per CDR3 protein. The sample carries roughly 130,000 distinct CDR3 sequences, around 94% recorded once. In regard to this clonotype: Its matching antigen is unknown.

Whole-study results and caveats: The study conceded that its TCR sequencing and HLA analysis involved relatively few individuals.

The sequenced material came from CD8+ T cells from PBMCs. The receptor comes from a human donor with Susac syndrome. The chain joins TRBV5-1 to TRBJ2-5, with D uncertain. The DNA for the CDR3 is TGCGCCAGCAGCCCGGATCCGGAAGAGACCCAGTACTTC. Its protein product is CASSPDPEETQYF.